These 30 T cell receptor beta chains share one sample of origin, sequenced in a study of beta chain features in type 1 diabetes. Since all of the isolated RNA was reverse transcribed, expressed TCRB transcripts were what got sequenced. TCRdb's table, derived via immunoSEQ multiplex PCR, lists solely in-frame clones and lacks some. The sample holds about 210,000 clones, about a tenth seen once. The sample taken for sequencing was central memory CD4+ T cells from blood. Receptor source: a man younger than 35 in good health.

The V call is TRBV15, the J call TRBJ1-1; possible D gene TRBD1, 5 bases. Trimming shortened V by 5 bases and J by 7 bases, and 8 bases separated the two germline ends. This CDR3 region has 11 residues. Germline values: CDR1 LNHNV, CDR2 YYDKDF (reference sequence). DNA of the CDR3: TGTGCCACCAGCCCGGGGGGTGAAGCTTTCTTT. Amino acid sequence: CATSPGGEAFF.

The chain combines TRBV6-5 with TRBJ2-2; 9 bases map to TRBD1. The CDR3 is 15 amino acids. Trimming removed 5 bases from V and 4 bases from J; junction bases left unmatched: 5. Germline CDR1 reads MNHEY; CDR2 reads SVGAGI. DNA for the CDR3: TGTGCCAGCAGTACTGGGACAGGGCCCACCGGGGAGCTGTTTTTT. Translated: CASSTGTGPTGELFF.

The CDR3 region has the DNA TGTGCCTGGACCAGGGGGACTAGCGGGAGTGTAGATACGCAGTATTTT. Its translation: CAWTRGTSGSVDTQYF. V and J are TRBV30 and TRBJ2-3; 14 bases line up with TRBD2. V dropped 4 bases and J dropped 5; count of bases not matched to a gene: 8. Germline CDR1 GTSNPN, CDR2 SVGIG (reference sequence). This CDR3 comprises 16 residues.

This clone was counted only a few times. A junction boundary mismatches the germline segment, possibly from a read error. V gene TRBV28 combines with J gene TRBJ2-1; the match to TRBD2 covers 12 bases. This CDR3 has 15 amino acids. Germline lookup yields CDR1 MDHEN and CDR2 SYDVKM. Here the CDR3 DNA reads TGTGCCAGCCTTGGGACTAGCGGGTACTACAAAGAGCAGTTCTTC. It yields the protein CASLGTSGYYKEQFF.

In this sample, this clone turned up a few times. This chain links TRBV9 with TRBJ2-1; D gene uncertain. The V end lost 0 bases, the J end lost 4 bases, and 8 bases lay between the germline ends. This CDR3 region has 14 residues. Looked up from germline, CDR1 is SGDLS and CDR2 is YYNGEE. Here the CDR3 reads CASSVGAAYNEQFF. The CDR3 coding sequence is TGTGCCAGCAGCGTAGGGGCAGCGTACAATGAGCAGTTCTTC.

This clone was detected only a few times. In nucleotides, the CDR3 is TGTGCCAGCTCGGCAGATACGCAGTATTTT. Its protein product is CASSADTQYF. This chain links TRBV28 with TRBJ2-3, with D hard to call. Germline lookup yields CDR1 MDHEN and CDR2 SYDVKM. Trimming stripped 8 bases from V and 4 bases from J, with 4 bases between. This CDR3 is built from 10 residues.

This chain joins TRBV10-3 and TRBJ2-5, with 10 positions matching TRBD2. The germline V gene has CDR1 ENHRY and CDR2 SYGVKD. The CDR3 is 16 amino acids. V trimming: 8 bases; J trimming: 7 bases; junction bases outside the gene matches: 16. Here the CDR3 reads CAIGSFLAGVKVTQYF. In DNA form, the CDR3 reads TGTGCCATCGGGTCGTTTCTAGCGGGAGTCAAGGTGACCCAGTACTTC.

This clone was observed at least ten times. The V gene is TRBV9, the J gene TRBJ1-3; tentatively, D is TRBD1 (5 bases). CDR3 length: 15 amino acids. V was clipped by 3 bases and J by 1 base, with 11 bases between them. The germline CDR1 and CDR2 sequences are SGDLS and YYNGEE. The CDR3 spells CASSGRGESGNTIYF. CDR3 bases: TGTGCCAGCAGCGGAAGAGGGGAATCTGGAAACACCATATATTTT.

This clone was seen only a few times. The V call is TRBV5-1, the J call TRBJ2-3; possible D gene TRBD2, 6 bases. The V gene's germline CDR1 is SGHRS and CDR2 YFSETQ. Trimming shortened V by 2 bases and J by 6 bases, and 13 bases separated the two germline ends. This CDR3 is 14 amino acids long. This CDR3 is CASSLAGGADTQYF. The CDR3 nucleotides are TGCGCCAGCAGCTTAGCCGGAGGGGCCGATACGCAGTATTTT. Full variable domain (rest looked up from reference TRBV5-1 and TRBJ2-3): KAGVTQTPRYLIKTRGQQVTLSCSPISGHRSVSWYQQTPGQGLQFLFEYFSETQRNKGNFPGRFSGRQFSNSRSEMNVSTLELGDSALYLCASSLAGGADTQYFGPGTRLTVL.

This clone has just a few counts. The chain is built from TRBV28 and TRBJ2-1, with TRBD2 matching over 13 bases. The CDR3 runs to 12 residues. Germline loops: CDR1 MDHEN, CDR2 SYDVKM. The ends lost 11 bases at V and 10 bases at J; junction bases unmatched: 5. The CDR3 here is CASTSGRNEQFF. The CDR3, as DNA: TGTGCCTCGACTAGCGGGAGGAACGAGCAGTTCTTC.

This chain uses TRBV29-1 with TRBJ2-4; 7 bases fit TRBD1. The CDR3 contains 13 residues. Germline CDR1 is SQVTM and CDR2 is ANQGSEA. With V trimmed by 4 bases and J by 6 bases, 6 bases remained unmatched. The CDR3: CSVAVQGPNIQYF. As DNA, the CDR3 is TGCAGCGTTGCAGTACAGGGGCCAAACATTCAGTACTTC.

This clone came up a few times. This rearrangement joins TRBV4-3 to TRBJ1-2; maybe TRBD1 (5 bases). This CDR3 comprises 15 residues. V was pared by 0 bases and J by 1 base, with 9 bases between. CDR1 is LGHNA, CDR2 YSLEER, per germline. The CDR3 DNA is TGCGCCAGCAGCCAAGATATGGGGGATAACTATGGCTACACCTTC. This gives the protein CASSQDMGDNYGYTF.

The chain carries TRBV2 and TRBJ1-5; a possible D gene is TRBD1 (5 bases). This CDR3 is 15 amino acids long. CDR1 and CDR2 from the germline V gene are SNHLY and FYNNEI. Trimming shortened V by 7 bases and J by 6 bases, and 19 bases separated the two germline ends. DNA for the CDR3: TGTGCCAGCAACCGAAGGGAGGGGAGTGGTCAGCCCCAGCATTTT. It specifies CASNRREGSGQPQHF.

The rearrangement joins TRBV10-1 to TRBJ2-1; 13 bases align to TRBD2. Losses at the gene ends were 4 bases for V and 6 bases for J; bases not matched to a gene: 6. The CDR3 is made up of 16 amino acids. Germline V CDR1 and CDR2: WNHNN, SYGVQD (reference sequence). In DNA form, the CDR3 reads TGCGCCAGCAGTGCGAACCGACTAGCGGGGGGCAATGAGCAGTTCTTC. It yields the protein CASSANRLAGGNEQFF.

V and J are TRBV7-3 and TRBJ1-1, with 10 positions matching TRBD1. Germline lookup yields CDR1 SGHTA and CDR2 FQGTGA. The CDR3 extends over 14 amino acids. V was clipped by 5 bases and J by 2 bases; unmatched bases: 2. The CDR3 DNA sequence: TGTGCCAGCAGCCGACAGGGGGCCAACACTGAAGCTTTCTTT. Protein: CASSRQGANTEAFF.

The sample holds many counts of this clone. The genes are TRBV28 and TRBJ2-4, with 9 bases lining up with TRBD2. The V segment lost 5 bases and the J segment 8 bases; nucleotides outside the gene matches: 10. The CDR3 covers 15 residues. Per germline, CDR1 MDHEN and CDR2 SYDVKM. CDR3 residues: CASSPSASGVDIQYF. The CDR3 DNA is TGTGCCAGCAGTCCCTCCGCTAGCGGGGTGGACATTCAGTACTTC.

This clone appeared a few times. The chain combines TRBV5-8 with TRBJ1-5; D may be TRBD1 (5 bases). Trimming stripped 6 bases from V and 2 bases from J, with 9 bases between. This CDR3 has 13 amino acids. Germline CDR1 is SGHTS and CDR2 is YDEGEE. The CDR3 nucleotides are TGTGCCAGCAACCGGGACGGCAATCAGCCCCAGCATTTT. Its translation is CASNRDGNQPQHF.

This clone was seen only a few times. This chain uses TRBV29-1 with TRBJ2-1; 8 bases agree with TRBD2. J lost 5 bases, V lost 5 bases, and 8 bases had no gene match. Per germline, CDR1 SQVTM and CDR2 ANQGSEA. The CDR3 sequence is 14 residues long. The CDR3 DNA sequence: TGCAGCGTTCCCCGGGAGGGCCCCAACAATGAGCAGTTCTTC. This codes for CSVPREGPNNEQFF.

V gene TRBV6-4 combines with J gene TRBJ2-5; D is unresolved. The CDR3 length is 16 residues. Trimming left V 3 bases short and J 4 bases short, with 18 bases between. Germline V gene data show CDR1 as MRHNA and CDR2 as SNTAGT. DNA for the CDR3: TGTGCCAGCAGTGAGCTCAAAGTCCACACCCCAGAGACCCAGTACTTC. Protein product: CASSELKVHTPETQYF.

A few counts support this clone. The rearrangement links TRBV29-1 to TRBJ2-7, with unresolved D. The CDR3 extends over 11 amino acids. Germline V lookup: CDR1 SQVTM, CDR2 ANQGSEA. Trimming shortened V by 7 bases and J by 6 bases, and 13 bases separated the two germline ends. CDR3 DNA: TGCAGCGGCAGCGAGTTCCCCGAGCAGTACTTC. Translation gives CSGSEFPEQYF.

This chain's CDR3 is CAWSVLSEGQPQHF. The DNA of the CDR3 is TGTGCCTGGAGTGTACTGTCGGAAGGGCAGCCCCAGCATTTT. The chain uses TRBV30 and TRBJ1-5; no clear D. This CDR3 contains 14 residues. CDR1 is GTSNPN, CDR2 SVGIG, per germline (reference sequence). V lost 0 bases, J lost 7 bases, and 13 bases lay in between.

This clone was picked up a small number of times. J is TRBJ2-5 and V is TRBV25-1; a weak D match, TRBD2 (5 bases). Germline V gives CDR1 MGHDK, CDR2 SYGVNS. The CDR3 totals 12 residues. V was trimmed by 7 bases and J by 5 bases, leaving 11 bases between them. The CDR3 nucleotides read TGTGCCAGCACTTCGGGGTGGGAGACCCAGTACTTC. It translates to CASTSGWETQYF.

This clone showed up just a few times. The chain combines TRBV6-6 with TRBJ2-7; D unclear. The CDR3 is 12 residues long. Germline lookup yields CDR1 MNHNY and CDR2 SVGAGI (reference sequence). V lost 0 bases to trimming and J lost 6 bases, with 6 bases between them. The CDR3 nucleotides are TGTGCCAGCAGTTACTCGTTATCCGAGCAGTACTTC. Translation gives CASSYSLSEQYF.

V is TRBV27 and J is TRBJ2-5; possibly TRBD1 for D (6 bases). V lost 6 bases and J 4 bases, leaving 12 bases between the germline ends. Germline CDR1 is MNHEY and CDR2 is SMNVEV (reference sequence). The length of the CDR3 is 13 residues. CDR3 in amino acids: CASRLRGGETQYF. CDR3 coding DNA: TGTGCCAGCAGACTTAGAGGGGGAGAGACCCAGTACTTC.

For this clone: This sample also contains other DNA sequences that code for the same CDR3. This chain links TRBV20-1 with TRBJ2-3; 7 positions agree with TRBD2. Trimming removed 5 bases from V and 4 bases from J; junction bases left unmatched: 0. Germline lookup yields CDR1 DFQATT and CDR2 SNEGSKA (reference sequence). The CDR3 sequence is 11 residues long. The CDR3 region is CSAGLADTQYF. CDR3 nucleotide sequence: TGCAGTGCTGGACTAGCAGATACGCAGTATTTT.

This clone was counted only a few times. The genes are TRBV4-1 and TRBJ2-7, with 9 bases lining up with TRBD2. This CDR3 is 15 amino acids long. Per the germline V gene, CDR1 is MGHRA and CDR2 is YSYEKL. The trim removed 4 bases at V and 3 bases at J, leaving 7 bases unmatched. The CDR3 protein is CASSPGTSLDYEQYF. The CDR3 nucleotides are TGCGCCAGCAGCCCCGGGACTAGCTTAGACTACGAGCAGTACTTC.

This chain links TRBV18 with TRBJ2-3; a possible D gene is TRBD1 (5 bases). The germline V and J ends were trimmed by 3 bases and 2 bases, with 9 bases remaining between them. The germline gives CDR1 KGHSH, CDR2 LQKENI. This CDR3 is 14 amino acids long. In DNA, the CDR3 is TGTGCCAGCTCACCCGACAGCTACACAGATACGCAGTATTTT. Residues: CASSPDSYTDTQYF.

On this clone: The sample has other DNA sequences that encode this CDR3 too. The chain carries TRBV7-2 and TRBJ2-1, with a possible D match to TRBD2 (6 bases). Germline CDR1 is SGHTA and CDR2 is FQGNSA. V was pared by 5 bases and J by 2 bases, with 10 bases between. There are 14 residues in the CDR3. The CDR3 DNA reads TGTGCCAGCAGCCCCGGGACTGCCTACAATGAGCAGTTCTTC. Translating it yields CASSPGTAYNEQFF.

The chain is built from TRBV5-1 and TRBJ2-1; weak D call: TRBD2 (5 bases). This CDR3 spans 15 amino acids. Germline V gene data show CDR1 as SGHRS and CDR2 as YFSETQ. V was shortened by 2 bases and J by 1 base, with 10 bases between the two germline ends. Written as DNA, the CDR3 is TGCGCCAGCAGCTTTATGGACTTTTCCTACAATGAGCAGTTCTTC. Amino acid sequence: CASSFMDFSYNEQFF.

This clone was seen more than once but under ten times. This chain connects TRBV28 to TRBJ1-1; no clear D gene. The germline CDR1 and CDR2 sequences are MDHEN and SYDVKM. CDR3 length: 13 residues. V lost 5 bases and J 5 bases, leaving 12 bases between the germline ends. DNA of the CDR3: TGTGCCAGCAGTGATTCAAGAAGGACTGAAGCTTTCTTT. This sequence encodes CASSDSRRTEAFF.